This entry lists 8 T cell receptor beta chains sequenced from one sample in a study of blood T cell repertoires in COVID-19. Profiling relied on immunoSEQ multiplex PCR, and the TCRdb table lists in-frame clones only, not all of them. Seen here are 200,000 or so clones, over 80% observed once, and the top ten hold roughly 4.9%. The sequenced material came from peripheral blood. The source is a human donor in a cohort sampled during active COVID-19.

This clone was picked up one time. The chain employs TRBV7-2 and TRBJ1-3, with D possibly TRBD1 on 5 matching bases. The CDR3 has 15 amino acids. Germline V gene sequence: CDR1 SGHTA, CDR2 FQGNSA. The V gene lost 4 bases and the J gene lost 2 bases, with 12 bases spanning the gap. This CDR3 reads CASSSHRSPGNTIYF. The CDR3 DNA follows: TGTGCCAGCAGCTCGCACAGGAGCCCTGGAAACACCATATATTTT. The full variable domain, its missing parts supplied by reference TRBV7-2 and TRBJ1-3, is GAGVSQSPSNKVTEKGKDVELRCDPISGHTALYWYRQSLGQGLEFLIYFQGNSAPDKSGLPSDRFSAERTGGSVSTLTIQRTQQEDSAVYLCASSSHRSPGNTIYFGEGSWLTVV.

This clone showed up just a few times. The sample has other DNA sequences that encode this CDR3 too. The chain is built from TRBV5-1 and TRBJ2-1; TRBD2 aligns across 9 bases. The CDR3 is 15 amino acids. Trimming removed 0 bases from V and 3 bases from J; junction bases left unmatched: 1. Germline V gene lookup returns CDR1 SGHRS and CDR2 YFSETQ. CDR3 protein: CASSLGLADYNEQFF. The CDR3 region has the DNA TGCGCCAGCAGCTTGGGACTAGCGGACTACAATGAGCAGTTCTTC.

The CDR3 bases are TGTGCCAGCAGAGGGACGGGAGGGGTATCCTACAATGAGCAGTTCTTC. Encoded protein: CASRGTGGVSYNEQFF. This rearrangement joins TRBV28 to TRBJ2-1; 8 bases line up with TRBD2. Germline values: CDR1 MDHEN, CDR2 SYDVKM. The CDR3 contains 16 residues. The ends lost 6 bases at V and 1 base at J; junction bases unmatched: 8.

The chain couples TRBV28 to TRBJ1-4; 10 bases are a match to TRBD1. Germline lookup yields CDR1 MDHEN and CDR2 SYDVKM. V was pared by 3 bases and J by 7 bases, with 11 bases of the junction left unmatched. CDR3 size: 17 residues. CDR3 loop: CASSFPRDRGDSEKLFF. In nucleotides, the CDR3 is TGTGCCAGCAGTTTCCCCAGGGACAGGGGTGATAGTGAAAAACTGTTTTTT.

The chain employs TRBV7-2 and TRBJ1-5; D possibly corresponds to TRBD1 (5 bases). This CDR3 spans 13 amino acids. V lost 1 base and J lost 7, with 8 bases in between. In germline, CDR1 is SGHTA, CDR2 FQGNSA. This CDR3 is CASSLGGRQPQHF. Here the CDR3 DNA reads TGTGCCAGCAGCTTAGGGGGCCGGCAGCCCCAGCATTTT.

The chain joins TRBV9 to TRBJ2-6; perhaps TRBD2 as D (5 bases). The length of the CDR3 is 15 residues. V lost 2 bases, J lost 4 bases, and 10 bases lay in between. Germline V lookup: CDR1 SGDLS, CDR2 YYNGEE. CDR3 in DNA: TGTGCCAGCAGCGTCCCGGGGATCGGGGCCAACGTCCTGACTTTC. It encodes CASSVPGIGANVLTF.

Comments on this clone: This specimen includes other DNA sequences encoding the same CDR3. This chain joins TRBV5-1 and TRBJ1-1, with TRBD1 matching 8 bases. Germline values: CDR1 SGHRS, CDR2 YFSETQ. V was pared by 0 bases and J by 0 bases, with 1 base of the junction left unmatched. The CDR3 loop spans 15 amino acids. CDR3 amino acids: CASSLGQGLNTEAFF. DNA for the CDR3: TGCGCCAGCAGCTTGGGACAGGGGCTGAACACTGAAGCTTTCTTT.

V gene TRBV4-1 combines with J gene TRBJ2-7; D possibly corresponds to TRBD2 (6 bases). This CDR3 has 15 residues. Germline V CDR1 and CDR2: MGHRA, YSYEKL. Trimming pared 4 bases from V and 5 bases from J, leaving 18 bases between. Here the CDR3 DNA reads TGCGCCAGCAGCCGGGCCGGGCGGGATGGGGACGAGCAGTACTTC. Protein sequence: CASSRAGRDGDEQYF.